This entry concerns a single T cell receptor beta chain. Antigen specificity is unknown. This sample is drawn from a study of human versus mouse CDR3 diversity and MHC coevolution. Study background: Reported immunoSEQ sensitivity was one in 200,000 T cells, with reduced amplification bias. Valid reads per sample ranged from roughly 5.5 x 10^6 to 1.7 x 10^7.

Generated by immunoSEQ multiplex PCR, the TCRdb table keeps only in-frame clones and is missing some. The table shows about 81,000 clones, with just over 90% occurring only once. Findings of the study overall: Mice had fewer CDR3 deletions and insertions than humans on average.

This CDR3 has 14 amino acids. The V end lost 3 bases, the J end lost 4 bases, and 12 bases lay between the germline ends. Germline V CDR1 and CDR2: SGHVS, FQNEAQ. The TCR comes from a person aged 25-75 years in good health. Material: naive CD4+ T cells from blood. Subset denoted: CD45RO-negative CD62L-positive naive CD4 T cells. The chain has TRBV7-8 and TRBJ1-2, with no clear D. CDR3 protein: CASSFTSPGYGYTF. The DNA for the CDR3 is TGTGCCAGCAGCTTTACCTCTCCAGGCTATGGCTACACCTTC.